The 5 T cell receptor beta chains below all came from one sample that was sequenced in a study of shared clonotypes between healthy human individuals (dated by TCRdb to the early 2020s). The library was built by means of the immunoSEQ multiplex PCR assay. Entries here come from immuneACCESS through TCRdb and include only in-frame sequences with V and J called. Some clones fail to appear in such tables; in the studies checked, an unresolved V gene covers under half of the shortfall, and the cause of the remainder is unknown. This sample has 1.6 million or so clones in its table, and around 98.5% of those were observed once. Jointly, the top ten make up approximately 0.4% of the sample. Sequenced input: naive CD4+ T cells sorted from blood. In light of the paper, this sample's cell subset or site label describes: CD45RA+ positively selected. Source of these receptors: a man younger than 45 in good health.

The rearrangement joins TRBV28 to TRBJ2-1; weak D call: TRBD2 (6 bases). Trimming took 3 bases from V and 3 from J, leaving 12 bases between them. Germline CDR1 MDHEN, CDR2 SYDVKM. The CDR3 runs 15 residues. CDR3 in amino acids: CASSFRAGFYNEQFF. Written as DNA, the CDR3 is TGTGCCAGCAGTTTTAGGGCGGGATTCTACAATGAGCAGTTCTTC.

CDR3 sequence: CASSPLDRQNGYTF. The CDR3 DNA follows: TGTGCCAGCAGTCCCCTGGACCGGCAAAACGGCTACACCTTC. V is TRBV25-1 and J is TRBJ1-2, with no clear D. The CDR3 extends over 14 amino acids. V was clipped by 5 bases and J by 8 bases, with 18 bases between them. Per germline, CDR1 MGHDK and CDR2 SYGVNS.

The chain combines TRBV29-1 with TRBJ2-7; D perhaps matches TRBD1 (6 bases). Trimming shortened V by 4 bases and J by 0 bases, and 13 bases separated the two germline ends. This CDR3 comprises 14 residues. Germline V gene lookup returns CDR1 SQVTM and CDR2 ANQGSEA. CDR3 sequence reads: CSVGPRGSSYEQYF. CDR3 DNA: TGCAGCGTTGGGCCGAGGGGGAGCTCCTACGAGCAGTACTTC.

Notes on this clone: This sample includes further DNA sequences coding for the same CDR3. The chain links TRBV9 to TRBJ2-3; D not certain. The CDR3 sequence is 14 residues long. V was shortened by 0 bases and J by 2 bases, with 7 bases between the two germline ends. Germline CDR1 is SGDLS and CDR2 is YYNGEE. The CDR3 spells CASSVGGYTDTQYF. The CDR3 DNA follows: TGTGCCAGCAGCGTAGGTGGTTACACAGATACGCAGTATTTT.

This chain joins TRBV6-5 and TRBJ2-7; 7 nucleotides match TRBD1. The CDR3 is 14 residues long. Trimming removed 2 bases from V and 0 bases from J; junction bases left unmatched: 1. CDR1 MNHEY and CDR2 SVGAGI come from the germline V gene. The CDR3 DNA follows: TGTGCCAGCAGTTACGGGACAGCCTCCTACGAGCAGTACTTC. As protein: CASSYGTASYEQYF.